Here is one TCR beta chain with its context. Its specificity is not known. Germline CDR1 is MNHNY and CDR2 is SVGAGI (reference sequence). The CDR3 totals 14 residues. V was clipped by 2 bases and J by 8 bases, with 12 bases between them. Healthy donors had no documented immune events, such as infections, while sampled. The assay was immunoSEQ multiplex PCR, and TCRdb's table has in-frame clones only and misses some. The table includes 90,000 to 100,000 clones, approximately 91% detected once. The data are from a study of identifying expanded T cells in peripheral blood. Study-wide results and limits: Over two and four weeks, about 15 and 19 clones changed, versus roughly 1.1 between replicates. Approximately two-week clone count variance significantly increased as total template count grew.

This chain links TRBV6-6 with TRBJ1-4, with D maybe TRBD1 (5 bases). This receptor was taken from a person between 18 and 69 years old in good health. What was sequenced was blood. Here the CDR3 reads CASSYAPGPEKLFF. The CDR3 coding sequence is TGTGCCAGCAGTTACGCTCCGGGACCCGAAAAACTGTTTTTT.